Listed below are T cell receptor beta chains from one sample, sequenced in a study of T cells in Graves' hyperthyroidism and ophthalmopathy. One entry per CDR3 protein results from TCRdb running MiXCR on the multiplex PCR reads. The sample records 600,000 or so distinct CDR3 sequences, approximately 14% being singletons. The sequencing input was blood. Receptor source: a woman between 50 and 59 years old with Graves' ophthalmopathy. Each CDR3 is given with its conserved first and last residue. The D gene is left open where the match is weak. Size is stated for part of the rows, as once, few or many counts, or as a class when the clone is expanded.

V gene: TRBV2
J gene: TRBJ1-5
clone size: many
D gene: TRBD1
CDR3 length: 15
CDR3 DNA: TGTGCCAGCACCCGAGGACAGGGGGCAGTTCAGCCCCAGCATTTT
CDR3 protein: CASTRGQGAVQPQHF

V gene: TRBV19
J gene: TRBJ2-1
clone size: .
D gene: TRBD2
CDR3 length: 16
CDR3 DNA: TGTGCCAGTAGTATCGTTCTAGCGGGAGGGGGTAATGAGCAGTTCTTC
CDR3 protein: CASSIVLAGGGNEQFF

V gene: TRBV7-3
J gene: TRBJ2-2
clone size: many
D gene: .
CDR3 length: 16
CDR3 DNA: TGTGCCAGCAGCTTAATGACGGTAGCTAACACCGGGGAGCTGTTTTTT
CDR3 protein: CASSLMTVANTGELFF

V gene: TRBV6-2/TRBV6-3
J gene: TRBJ1-5
clone size: few
D gene: .
CDR3 length: 14
CDR3 DNA: .
CDR3 protein: CASQGIRVFWPQHF

V gene: TRBV20-1
J gene: TRBJ1-6
clone size: many
D gene: TRBD1
CDR3 length: 13
CDR3 DNA: TGCAGTGCCCCATCGACAGGGGTTTCACCCCTCCACTTT
CDR3 protein: CSAPSTGVSPLHF

V gene: TRBV4-1
J gene: TRBJ1-1
clone size: many
D gene: .
CDR3 length: 14
CDR3 DNA: TGCGCCAGCAGCCAAGTTCAGGGGAACACTGAAGCTTTCTTT
CDR3 protein: CASSQVQGNTEAFF

V gene: TRBV24-1
J gene: TRBJ2-7
clone size: many
D gene: .
CDR3 length: 14
CDR3 DNA: TGTGCCACCAGTGATCAGGGATCCTCCTACGAGCAGTACTTC
CDR3 protein: CATSDQGSSYEQYF

V gene: TRBV28
J gene: TRBJ1-1
clone size: many
D gene: .
CDR3 length: 13
CDR3 DNA: TGTGCCAGCAGTTTTGTAACAGGGCGAAAAGCTTTCTTT
CDR3 protein: CASSFVTGRKAFF

V gene: TRBV7-9
J gene: TRBJ2-7
clone size: many
D gene: .
CDR3 length: 16
CDR3 DNA: TGTGCCAGCAGCATCGCCTCAGGGGAGCTTTATTACGAGCAGTACTTC
CDR3 protein: CASSIASGELYYEQYF

V gene: TRBV7-9
J gene: TRBJ2-7
clone size: .
D gene: .
CDR3 length: 14
CDR3 DNA: TGTGCCAGCAGCTTCCGGGACGGGTCATCTGAGCAGTACTTC
CDR3 protein: CASSFRDGSSEQYF

V gene: TRBV4-2
J gene: TRBJ1-5
clone size: few
D gene: .
CDR3 length: 17
CDR3 DNA: TGTGCCAGCAGCCAAGATTCGGCCCTATATAGCAATCAGCCCCAGCATTTT
CDR3 protein: CASSQDSALYSNQPQHF

V gene: TRBV20-1
J gene: TRBJ2-1
clone size: many
D gene: .
CDR3 length: 15
CDR3 DNA: TGCAGTGCTAGCTGGGGGGGGGCCGTAATAGATGAGCAGTTCTTC
CDR3 protein: CSASWGGAVIDEQFF

V gene: TRBV7-6
J gene: TRBJ1-2
clone size: many
D gene: .
CDR3 length: 15
CDR3 DNA: TGTGCCAGCAGCCCTGTTATTGGGGGAACTATCGGCTACACCTTC
CDR3 protein: CASSPVIGGTIGYTF

V gene: TRBV7-9
J gene: TRBJ2-7
clone size: few
D gene: TRBD2
CDR3 length: 15
CDR3 DNA: TGTGCCAGCAGCTTGGTGGCTAGCGGGGCCTACGGGCAGTACTTC
CDR3 protein: CASSLVASGAYGQYF

V gene: TRBV20-1
J gene: TRBJ1-2
clone size: .
D gene: .
CDR3 length: 15
CDR3 DNA: TGCAGTGCTAGTGTCCTTCCCCTAGGAAGGGATGGCTACACCTTC
CDR3 protein: CSASVLPLGRDGYTF

V gene: TRBV29-1
J gene: TRBJ2-2
clone size: .
D gene: .
CDR3 length: 17
CDR3 DNA: TGCAGCGTCCAATTGGGGGCGGGATCCCTAGCAACCGGGGAGCTGTTTTTT
CDR3 protein: CSVQLGAGSLATGELFF

V gene: TRBV7-9
J gene: TRBJ1-2
clone size: many
D gene: TRBD1
CDR3 length: 16
CDR3 DNA: TGTGCCAGCAGCGACTTAGGGGGCGGACGTAACTATGGCTACACCTTC
CDR3 protein: CASSDLGGGRNYGYTF

V gene: TRBV7-2
J gene: TRBJ2-5
clone size: .
D gene: TRBD1
CDR3 length: 18
CDR3 DNA: TGTGCCAGCAGCTCATCGCGGGTGGACAGGCCGTACCAAGAGACCCAGTACTTC
CDR3 protein: CASSSSRVDRPYQETQYF

V gene: TRBV20-1
J gene: TRBJ1-5
clone size: many
D gene: .
CDR3 length: 15
CDR3 DNA: TGCAGTGCTAGCGGGCAACTCACGGGCAATCAGCCCCAGCATTTT
CDR3 protein: CSASGQLTGNQPQHF

V gene: TRBV2
J gene: TRBJ1-1
clone size: .
D gene: .
CDR3 length: 14
CDR3 DNA: TGTGCCAGCAGTCCCCAGTTGTGGGGCACTGAAGCTTTCTTT
CDR3 protein: CASSPQLWGTEAFF

V gene: TRBV5-4
J gene: TRBJ2-4
clone size: .
D gene: TRBD2
CDR3 length: 16
CDR3 DNA: TGTGCCAGCAGCTTGGGAGGGACTAGCGGTAAAAACATTCAGTACTTC
CDR3 protein: CASSLGGTSGKNIQYF

V gene: TRBV5-1
J gene: TRBJ2-1
clone size: few
D gene: .
CDR3 length: 15
CDR3 DNA: TGCGCCAGCAGCCACGGGAGTAGCTCCTACAATGAGCAGTTCTTC
CDR3 protein: CASSHGSSSYNEQFF